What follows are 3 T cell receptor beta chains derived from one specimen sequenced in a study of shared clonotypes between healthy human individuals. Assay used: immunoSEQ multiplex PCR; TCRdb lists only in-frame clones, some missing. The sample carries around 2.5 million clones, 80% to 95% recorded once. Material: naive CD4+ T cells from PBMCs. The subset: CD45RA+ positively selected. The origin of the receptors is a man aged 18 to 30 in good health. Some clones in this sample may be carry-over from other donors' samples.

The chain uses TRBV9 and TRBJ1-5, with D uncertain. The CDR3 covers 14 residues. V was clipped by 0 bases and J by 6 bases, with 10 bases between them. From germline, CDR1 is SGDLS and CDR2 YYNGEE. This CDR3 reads CASSVASYGQPQHF. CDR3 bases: TGTGCCAGCAGCGTAGCCTCCTATGGTCAGCCCCAGCATTTT.

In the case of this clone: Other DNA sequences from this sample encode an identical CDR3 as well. CDR3 bases: TGTGCCAGCAGTTACGTTGGCGAGCAGTTCTTC. Its protein is CASSYVGEQFF. This chain connects TRBV6-6 to TRBJ2-1; D ambiguous. The CDR3 has 11 residues. CDR1 is MNHNY and CDR2 is SVGAGI in the germline V gene (reference sequence). Trimming shortened V by 2 bases and J by 10 bases, and 6 bases separated the two germline ends.

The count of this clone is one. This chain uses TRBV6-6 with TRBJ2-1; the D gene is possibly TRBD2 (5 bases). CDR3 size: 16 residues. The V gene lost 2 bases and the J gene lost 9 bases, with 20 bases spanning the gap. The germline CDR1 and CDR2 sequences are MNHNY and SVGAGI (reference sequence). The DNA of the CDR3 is TGTGCCAGCAGTTACGTCGGGGATAGAAACGGAGGTGAGCAGTTCTTC. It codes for CASSYVGDRNGGEQFF.